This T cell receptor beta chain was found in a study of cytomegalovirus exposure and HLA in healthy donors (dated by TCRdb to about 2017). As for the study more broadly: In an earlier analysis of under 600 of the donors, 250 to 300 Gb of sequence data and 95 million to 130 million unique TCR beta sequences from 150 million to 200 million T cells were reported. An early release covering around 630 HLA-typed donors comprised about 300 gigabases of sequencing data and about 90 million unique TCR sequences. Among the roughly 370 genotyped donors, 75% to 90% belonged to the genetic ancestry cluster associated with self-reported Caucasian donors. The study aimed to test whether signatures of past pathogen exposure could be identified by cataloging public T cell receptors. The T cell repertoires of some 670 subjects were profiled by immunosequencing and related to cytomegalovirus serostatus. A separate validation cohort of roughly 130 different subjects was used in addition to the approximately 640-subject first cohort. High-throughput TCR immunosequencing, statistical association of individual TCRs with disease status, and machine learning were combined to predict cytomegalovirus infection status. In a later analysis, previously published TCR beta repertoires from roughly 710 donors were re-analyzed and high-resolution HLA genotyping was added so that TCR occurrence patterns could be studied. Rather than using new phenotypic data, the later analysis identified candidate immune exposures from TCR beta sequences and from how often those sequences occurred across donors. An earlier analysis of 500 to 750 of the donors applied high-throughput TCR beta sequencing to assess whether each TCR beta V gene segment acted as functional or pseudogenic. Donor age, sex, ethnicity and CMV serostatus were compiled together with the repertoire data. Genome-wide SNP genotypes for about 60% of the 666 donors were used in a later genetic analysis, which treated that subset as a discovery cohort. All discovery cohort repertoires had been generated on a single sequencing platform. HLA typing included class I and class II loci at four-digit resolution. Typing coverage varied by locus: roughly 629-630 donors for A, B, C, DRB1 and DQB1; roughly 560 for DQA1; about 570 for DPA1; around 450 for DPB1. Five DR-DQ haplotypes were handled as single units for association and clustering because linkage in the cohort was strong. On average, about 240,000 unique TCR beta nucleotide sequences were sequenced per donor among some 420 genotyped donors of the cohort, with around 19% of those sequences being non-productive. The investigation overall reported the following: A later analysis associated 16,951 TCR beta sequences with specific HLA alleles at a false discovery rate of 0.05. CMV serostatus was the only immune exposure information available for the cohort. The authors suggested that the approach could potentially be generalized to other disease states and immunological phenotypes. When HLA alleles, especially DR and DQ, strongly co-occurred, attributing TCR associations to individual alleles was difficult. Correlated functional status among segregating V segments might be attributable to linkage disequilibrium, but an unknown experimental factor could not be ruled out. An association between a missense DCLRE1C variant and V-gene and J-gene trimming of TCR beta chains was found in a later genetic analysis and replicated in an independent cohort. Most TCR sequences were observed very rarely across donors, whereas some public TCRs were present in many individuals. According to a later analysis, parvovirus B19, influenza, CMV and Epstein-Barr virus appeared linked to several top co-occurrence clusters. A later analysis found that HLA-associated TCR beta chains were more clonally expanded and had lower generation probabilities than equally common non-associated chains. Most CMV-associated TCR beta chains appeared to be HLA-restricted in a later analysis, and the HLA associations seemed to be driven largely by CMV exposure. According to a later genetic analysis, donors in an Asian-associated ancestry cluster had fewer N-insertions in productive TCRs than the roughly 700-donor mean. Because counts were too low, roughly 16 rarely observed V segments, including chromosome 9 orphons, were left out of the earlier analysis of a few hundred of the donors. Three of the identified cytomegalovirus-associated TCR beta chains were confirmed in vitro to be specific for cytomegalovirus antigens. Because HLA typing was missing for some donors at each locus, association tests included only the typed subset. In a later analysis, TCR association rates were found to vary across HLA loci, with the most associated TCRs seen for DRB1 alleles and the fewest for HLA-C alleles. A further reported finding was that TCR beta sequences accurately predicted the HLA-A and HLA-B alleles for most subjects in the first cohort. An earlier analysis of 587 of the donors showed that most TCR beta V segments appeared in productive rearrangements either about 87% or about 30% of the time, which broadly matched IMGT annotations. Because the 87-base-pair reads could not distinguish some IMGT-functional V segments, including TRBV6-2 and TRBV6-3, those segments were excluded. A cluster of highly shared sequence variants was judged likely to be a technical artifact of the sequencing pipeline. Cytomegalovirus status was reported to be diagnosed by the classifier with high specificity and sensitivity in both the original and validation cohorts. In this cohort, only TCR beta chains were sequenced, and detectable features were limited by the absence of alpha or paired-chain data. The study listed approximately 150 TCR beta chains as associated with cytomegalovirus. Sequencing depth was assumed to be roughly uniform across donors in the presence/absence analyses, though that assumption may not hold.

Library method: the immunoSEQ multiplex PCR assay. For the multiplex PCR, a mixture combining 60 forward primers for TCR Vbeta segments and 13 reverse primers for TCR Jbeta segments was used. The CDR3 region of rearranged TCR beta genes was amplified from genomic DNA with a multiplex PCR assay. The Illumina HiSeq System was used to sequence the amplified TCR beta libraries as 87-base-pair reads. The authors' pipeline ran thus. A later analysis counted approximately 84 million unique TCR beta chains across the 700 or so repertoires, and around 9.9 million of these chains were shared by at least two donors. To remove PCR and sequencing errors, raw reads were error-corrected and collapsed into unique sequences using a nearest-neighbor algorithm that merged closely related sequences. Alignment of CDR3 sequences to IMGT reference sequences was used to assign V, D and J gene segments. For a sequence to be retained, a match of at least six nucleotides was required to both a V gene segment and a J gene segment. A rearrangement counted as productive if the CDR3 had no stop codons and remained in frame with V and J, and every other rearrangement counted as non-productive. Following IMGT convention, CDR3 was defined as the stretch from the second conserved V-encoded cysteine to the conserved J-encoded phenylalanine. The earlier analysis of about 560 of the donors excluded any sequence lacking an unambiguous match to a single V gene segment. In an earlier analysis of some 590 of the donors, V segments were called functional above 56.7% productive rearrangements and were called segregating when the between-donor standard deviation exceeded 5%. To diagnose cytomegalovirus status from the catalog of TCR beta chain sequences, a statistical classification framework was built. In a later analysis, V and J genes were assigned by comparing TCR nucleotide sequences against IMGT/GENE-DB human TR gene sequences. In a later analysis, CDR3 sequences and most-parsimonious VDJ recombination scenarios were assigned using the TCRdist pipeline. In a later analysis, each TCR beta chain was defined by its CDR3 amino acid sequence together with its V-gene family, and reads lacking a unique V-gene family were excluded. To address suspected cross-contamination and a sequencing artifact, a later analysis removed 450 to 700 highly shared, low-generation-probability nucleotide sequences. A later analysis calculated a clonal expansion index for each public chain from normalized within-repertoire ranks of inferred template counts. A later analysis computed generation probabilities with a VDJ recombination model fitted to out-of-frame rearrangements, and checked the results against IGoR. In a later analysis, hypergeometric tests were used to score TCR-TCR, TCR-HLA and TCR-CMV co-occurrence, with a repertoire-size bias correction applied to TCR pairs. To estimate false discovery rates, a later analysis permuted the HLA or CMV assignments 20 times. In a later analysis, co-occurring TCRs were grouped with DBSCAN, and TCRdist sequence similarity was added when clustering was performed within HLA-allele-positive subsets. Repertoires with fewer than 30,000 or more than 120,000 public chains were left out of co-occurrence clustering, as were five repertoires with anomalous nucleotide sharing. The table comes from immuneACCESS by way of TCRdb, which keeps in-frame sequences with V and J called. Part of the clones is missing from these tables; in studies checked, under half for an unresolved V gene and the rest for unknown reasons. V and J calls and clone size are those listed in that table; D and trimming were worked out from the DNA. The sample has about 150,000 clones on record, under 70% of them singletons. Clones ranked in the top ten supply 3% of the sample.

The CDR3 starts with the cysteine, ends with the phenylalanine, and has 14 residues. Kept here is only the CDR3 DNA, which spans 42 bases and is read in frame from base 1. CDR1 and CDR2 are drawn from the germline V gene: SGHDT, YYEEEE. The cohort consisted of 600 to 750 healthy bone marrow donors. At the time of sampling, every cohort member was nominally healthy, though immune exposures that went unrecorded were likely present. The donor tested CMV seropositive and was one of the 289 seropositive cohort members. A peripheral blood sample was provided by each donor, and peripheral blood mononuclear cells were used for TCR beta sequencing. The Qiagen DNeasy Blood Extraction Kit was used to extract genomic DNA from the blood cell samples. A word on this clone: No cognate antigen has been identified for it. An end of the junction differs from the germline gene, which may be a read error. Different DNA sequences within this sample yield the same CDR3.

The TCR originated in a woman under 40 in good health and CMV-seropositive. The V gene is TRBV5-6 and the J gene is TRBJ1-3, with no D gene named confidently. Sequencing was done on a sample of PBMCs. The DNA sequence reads TGCGCCAGCAGCTTGGTGAGCTCTGGAAACACCATATATTTT. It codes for CASSLVSSGNTIYF. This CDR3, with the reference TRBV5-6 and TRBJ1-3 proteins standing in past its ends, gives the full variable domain DAGVTQSPTHLIKTRGQQVTLRCSPKSGHDTVSWYQQALGQGPQFIFQYYEEEERQRGNFPDRFSGHQFPNYSSELNVNALLLGDSALYLCASSLVSSGNTIYFGEGSWLTVV.